Listed below are T cell receptor beta chains from one sample, sequenced in a study. TCRdb recomputed calls from the 5' RACE reads with MiXCR, one row per CDR3 protein. The table includes 55,000 to 75,000 distinct CDR3 sequences, about 31% detected once. Sequences were obtained from tumor-infiltrating naive CD4+ T cells sorted from the breast tumor. The receptor set was obtained from a female donor with breast cancer. CDR3s include the opening cysteine and the closing phenylalanine or tryptophan. D genes are given only for firm matches. A clone size is listed for some rows: how often the clone was seen (once, few, many), or a class if it is expanded.

D,J,size,length,V,CDR3,DNA
TRBD1,TRBJ2-5,many,17,TRBV7-2,CASSLRWPGQGGETQYF,TGTGCCAGCAGCTTAAGATGGCCGGGACAGGGAGGCGAGACCCAGTACTTC
NA,TRBJ1-1,NA,14,TRBV4-2,CASSQVLANTEAFF,TGTGCCAGCAGCCAAGTTCTGGCGAACACTGAAGCTTTCTTT
TRBD2,TRBJ2-3,NA,19,TRBV28,CASTPPFVSGRNSTDTQYF,TGTGCCAGCACTCCCCCCTTTGTTAGCGGGAGAAACAGCACAGATACGCAGTATTTT
NA,TRBJ1-5,NA,13,TRBV20-1,CSGRDYSNQPQHF,TGCAGTGGCAGGGATTATAGCAATCAGCCCCAGCATTTT
NA,TRBJ2-7,few,15,TRBV6-1,CASTLRGIYGDEQYF,TGTGCCAGCACCTTAAGGGGAATATATGGAGACGAGCAGTACTTC
NA,TRBJ1-2,medium-sized,13,TRBV6-5,CASSYEGLYGYTF,TGTGCCAGCAGTTATGAGGGGCTATATGGCTACACCTTC
NA,TRBJ2-7,NA,13,TRBV2,CARSSSTGYEQYF,TGTGCCAGGTCAAGCTCGACGGGATACGAGCAGTACTTC
NA,TRBJ2-7,NA,14,TRBV27,CASSLERRKYWQYF,TGTGCCAGCAGTTTAGAACGTAGGAAATATTGGCAGTACTTC
NA,TRBJ1-5,few,14,TRBV25-1,CASSGLGLNQPQHF,TGTGCCAGCAGTGGATTAGGGCTCAATCAGCCCCAGCATTTT
NA,TRBJ2-1,NA,13,TRBV7-9,CASSLVEWNEQFF,TGTGCCAGCAGCTTGGTAGAGTGGAATGAGCAGTTCTTC
TRBD1,TRBJ2-5,NA,14,TRBV20-1,CSAPGQGLQETQYF,TGCAGTGCTCCCGGACAGGGCCTTCAAGAGACCCAGTACTTC
NA,TRBJ2-3,NA,13,TRBV29-1,CSVGSGGVDTQYF,TGCAGCGTTGGCTCGGGGGGCGTAGATACGCAGTATTTT
TRBD2,TRBJ2-5,NA,17,TRBV5-1,CASSLFGTSGPEETQYF,TGCGCCAGCAGCTTGTTCGGGACTAGCGGGCCGGAAGAGACCCAGTACTTC
NA,TRBJ2-5,NA,16,TRBV4-1,CASSQPGRRYQETQYF,TGCGCCAGCAGCCAGCCGGGACGTCGCTACCAAGAGACCCAGTACTTC
TRBD1,TRBJ1-1,NA,13,TRBV20-1,CSGGQGLNTEAFF,TGCAGTGGCGGACAGGGTTTGAACACTGAAGCTTTCTTT
NA,TRBJ1-5,many,13,TRBV28,CASSTPGKQPQHF,TGTGCCAGCAGTACCCCAGGGAAGCAGCCCCAGCATTTT
NA,TRBJ1-2,many,13,TRBV20-1,CSARDGFNYGYTF,TGCAGTGCTAGAGACGGGTTCAACTATGGCTACACCTTC
TRBD2,TRBJ2-2,NA,16,TRBV4-2,CASSRTSGGNTGELFF,TGTGCCAGCAGCCGGACTAGCGGGGGTAACACCGGGGAGCTGTTTTTT
TRBD1,TRBJ1-5,NA,16,TRBV7-2,CASSSGGQGDLQPQHF,TGTGCCAGCAGCTCAGGGGGACAGGGGGATCTTCAGCCCCAGCATTTT
NA,TRBJ2-6,few,13,TRBV28,CASTGAGANVLTF,TGTGCCAGCACGGGCGCTGGGGCCAACGTCCTGACTTTC
NA,TRBJ1-1,many,10,TRBV30,CAWRNVRAFF,TGTGCCTGGAGGAATGTTAGAGCTTTCTTT
NA,TRBJ1-1,many,14,TRBV5-1,CASSGGTMNTEAFF,TGCGCCAGCAGCGGTGGGACCATGAACACTGAAGCTTTCTTT
NA,TRBJ2-2,NA,18,TRBV5-1,CASSFEPGRGLDTGELFF,TGCGCCAGCAGCTTCGAACCGGGACGGGGATTGGACACCGGGGAGCTGTTTTTT
NA,TRBJ2-3,many,15,TRBV7-2,CASSSLDWNPDTQYF,TGTGCCAGCAGCTCCCTCGACTGGAACCCAGATACGCAGTATTTT
TRBD1,TRBJ1-2,many,13,TRBV12-3/TRBV12-4,CASSPGQGDGYTF,TGTGCCAGCAGTCCTGGACAGGGGGATGGCTACACCTTC
NA,TRBJ1-1,many,15,TRBV4-3,CASTLILGRDTEAFF,TGCGCCAGCACCCTTATACTGGGGAGAGACACTGAAGCTTTCTTT
TRBD2,TRBJ2-5,NA,15,TRBV27,CASSLSWAGDETQYF,TGTGCCAGCAGTTTATCGTGGGCGGGAGATGAGACCCAGTACTTC
TRBD1,TRBJ2-3,many,17,TRBV4-1,CASSQAYTGGGTDTQYF,TGCGCCAGCAGCCAAGCCTACACAGGGGGCGGCACAGATACGCAGTATTTT
TRBD2,TRBJ2-1,NA,14,TRBV10-3,CVISEGLAYNEQFF,TGTGTCATCAGTGAAGGACTAGCTTACAATGAGCAGTTCTTC
NA,TRBJ2-3,few,17,TRBV6-2/TRBV6-3,CASRGTVTGASTDTQYF,TGTGCCAGCAGGGGAACAGTGACAGGCGCATCCACAGATACGCAGTATTTT
TRBD1,TRBJ2-7,few,13,TRBV7-6,CASSPRTGDEQYF,TGTGCCAGCAGCCCGCGGACAGGGGACGAGCAGTACTTC
NA,TRBJ1-5,many,21,TRBV4-1,CASSQDLSDPSWIISNQPQHF,TGCGCCAGCAGCCAAGACCTATCGGACCCCAGCTGGATAATAAGCAATCAGCCCCAGCATTTT
TRBD1,TRBJ1-2,NA,16,TRBV24-1,CATPPTGALTNYGYTF,TGTGCCACCCCCCCAACAGGGGCCCTTACAAACTATGGCTACACCTTC
TRBD1,TRBJ1-2,NA,14,TRBV5-1,CASSQTGGNYGYTF,TGCGCCAGCAGCCAGACAGGGGGAAACTATGGCTACACCTTC
NA,TRBJ2-1,NA,13,TRBV2,CASSGRIGNEQFF,TGTGCCAGCAGTGGAAGAATTGGCAATGAGCAGTTCTTC
NA,TRBJ1-4,NA,13,TRBV12-3/TRBV12-4,CASRVNNNEKLFF,TGTGCCAGCAGAGTTAACAATAATGAAAAACTGTTTTTT
NA,TRBJ1-1,NA,16,TRBV15,CATSSLAGAMNTEAFF,TGTGCCACCAGCAGCTTGGCGGGGGCGATGAACACTGAAGCTTTCTTT
TRBD2,TRBJ2-1,NA,15,TRBV7-2,CASSMGLVEINEQFF,TGTGCCAGCAGTATGGGACTAGTGGAAATTAATGAGCAGTTCTTC
NA,TRBJ1-2,once,16,TRBV4-1,CASSQDARSINYGYTF,TGCGCCAGCAGCCAAGATGCCAGGTCTATTAACTATGGCTACACCTTC
TRBD1,TRBJ1-4,few,15,TRBV20-1,CSARDKDRESGKLFF,TGCAGTGCTAGAGATAAGGACAGGGAGTCTGGAAAACTGTTTTTT
NA,TRBJ1-1,NA,15,TRBV5-1,CASSSGTGKNTEAFF,TGCGCCAGCAGCTCCGGGACGGGAAAGAACACTGAAGCTTTCTTT
NA,TRBJ2-2,NA,17,TRBV5-1,CASSAVLLGTNTGELFF,TGCGCCAGCAGCGCAGTACTACTCGGAACGAACACCGGGGAGCTGTTTTTT
NA,TRBJ2-5,NA,13,TRBV7-9,CASSFLVVGGQYF,TGTGCCAGCAGCTTCCTCGTTGTGGGGGGCCAGTACTTC
NA,TRBJ1-1,many,13,TRBV20-1,CSAPGDGSTEAFF,TGCAGTGCCCCAGGGGATGGGAGCACTGAAGCTTTCTTT
NA,TRBJ1-2,NA,14,TRBV5-1,CASSAGPEAYGYTF,TGCGCCAGCAGCGCGGGACCCGAGGCCTATGGCTACACCTTC
TRBD1,TRBJ1-4,NA,16,TRBV6-1,CASSSWGQGAGEKLFF,TGTGCCAGCAGTTCATGGGGACAGGGGGCGGGTGAAAAACTGTTTTTT
NA,TRBJ1-1,NA,14,TRBV5-1,CASSWGGQNTEAFF,TGCGCCAGCAGCTGGGGTGGACAGAACACTGAAGCTTTCTTT
NA,TRBJ1-2,NA,14,TRBV7-9,CASSPGDPNYGYTF,TGTGCCAGCAGCCCGGGTGATCCTAACTATGGCTACACCTTC
NA,TRBJ2-7,few,17,TRBV16,CASSQFRAGSPDYEQYF,TGTGCCAGCAGCCAATTTAGGGCAGGTTCGCCGGATTACGAGCAGTACTTC
TRBD2,TRBJ2-2,medium-sized,17,TRBV4-3,CASSQSLLAGGPQELFF,TGCGCCAGCAGCCAATCGTTACTAGCGGGAGGCCCCCAGGAGCTGTTTTTT